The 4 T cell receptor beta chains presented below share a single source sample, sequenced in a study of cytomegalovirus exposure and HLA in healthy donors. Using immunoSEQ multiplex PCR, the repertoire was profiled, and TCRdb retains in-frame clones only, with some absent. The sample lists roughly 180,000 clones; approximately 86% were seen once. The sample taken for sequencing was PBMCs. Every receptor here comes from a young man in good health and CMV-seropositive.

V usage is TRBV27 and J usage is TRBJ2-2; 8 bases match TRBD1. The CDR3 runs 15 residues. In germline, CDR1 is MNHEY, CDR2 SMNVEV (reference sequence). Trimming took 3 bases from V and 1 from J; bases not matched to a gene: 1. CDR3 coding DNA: TGTGCCAGCAGTTTTGGGACAGGGAACACCGGGGAGCTGTTTTTT. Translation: CASSFGTGNTGELFF.

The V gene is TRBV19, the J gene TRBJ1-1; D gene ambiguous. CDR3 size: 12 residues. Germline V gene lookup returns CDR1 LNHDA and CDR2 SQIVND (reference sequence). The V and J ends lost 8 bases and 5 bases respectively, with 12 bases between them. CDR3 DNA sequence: TGTGCCAGTTACAACCGATGGACTGAAGCTTTCTTT. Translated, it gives CASYNRWTEAFF.

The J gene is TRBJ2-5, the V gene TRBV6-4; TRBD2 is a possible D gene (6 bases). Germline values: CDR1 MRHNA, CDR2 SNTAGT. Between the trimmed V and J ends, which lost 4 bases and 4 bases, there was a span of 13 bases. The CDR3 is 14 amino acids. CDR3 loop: CASSVGTDSETQYF. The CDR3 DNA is TGTGCCAGCAGTGTTGGGACTGACTCAGAGACCCAGTACTTC.

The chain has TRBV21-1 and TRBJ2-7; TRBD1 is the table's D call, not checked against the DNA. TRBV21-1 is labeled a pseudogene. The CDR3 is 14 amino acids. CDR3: CASPPAAGGDEQYF. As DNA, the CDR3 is TGTGCCAGCCCCCCGGCGGCAGGGGGCGACGAGCAGTACTTC.